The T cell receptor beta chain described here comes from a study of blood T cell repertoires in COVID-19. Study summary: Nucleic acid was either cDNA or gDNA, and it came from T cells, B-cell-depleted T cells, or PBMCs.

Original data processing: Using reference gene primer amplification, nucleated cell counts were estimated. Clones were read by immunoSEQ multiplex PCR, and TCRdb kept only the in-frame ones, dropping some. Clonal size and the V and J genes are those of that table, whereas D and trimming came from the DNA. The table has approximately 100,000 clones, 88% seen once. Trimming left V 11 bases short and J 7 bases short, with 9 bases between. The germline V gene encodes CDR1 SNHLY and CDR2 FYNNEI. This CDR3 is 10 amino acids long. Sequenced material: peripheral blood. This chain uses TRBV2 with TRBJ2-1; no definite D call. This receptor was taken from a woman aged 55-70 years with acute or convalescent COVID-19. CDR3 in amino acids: CAALFNEQFF. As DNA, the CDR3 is TGTGCCGCACTATTTAATGAGCAGTTCTTC.